This TCR beta chain was profiled in a study of T cell changes during pregnancy in multiple sclerosis. Germline-derived CDR1 and CDR2 are MNHEY and SMNVEV (reference sequence). Losses at the gene ends were 7 bases for V and 6 bases for J; bases not matched to a gene: 10. The length of the CDR3 is 15 residues. Measured with immunoSEQ multiplex PCR; TCRdb has only the in-frame clones, and not every one. The profile covers about 79,000 clones, with about 93% appearing a single time and about 0.69% taken by the ten largest. The TCR originated in a female donor in good health, enrolled as a control in a pregnancy study. The gene calls are TRBV27 and TRBJ2-1, with TRBD2 matching 9 bases. Sequencing was performed on peripheral blood, taken in the second trimester of pregnancy. The CDR3 DNA sequence: TGTGCCAGCATCGCGAGCGGGGGGCAAGTCAATGAGCAGTTCTTC. This encodes CASIASGGQVNEQFF.